Each of the 6 T cell receptor beta chains below was sequenced from the same sample in a study of radiation and T cells in renal cell carcinoma. Clones were sequenced by immunoSEQ multiplex PCR, and TCRdb holds only the in-frame ones, with some missing. There are about 76,000 clones in the sample; 89% occur only once, and roughly 6% lies in the top ten. The time point: blood 4 weeks post-SBRT, at nephrectomy. Treatment noted: 15 Gy SBRT to primary tumor, nephrectomy 4 weeks later. The input for sequencing was blood, taken from a patient whose treatment included radiotherapy and nephrectomy. These receptors came from a woman aged 70-85 years with renal cell carcinoma.

The chain joins TRBV2 to TRBJ1-1; D call uncertain. Looked up from germline, CDR1 is SNHLY and CDR2 is FYNNEI. CDR3 length equals 14 residues. V lost 3 bases, J lost 4 bases, and 12 bases lay in between. The CDR3 spells CASSETVGSTEAFF. The CDR3 nucleotides are TGTGCCAGCAGTGAGACGGTTGGGAGCACTGAAGCTTTCTTT.

CDR3 nucleotide sequence: TGTGCCAGCACCGGCGGACAGGTTAATGGCTACACCTTC. This gives the protein CASTGGQVNGYTF. The chain links TRBV6-6 to TRBJ1-2; 7 nucleotides line up with TRBD1. This CDR3 has 13 amino acids. The germline V gene has CDR1 MNHNY and CDR2 SVGAGI (reference sequence). V was pared by 7 bases and J by 6 bases, with 8 bases of the junction left unmatched.

J is TRBJ1-2 and V is TRBV23-1, with D tentatively TRBD1 (5 bases). TRBV23-1 is designated an ORF whose function remains uncertain. V was cut by 2 bases and J by 2 bases, with 9 bases left in between. This CDR3 spans 14 amino acids. The CDR3 nucleotides are TGCGCCAGCAGTCAAGGTAGGGACAACTATGGCTACACCTTC. It translates to CASSQGRDNYGYTF.

In this sample, this clone turned up once. The chain employs TRBV4-3 and TRBJ2-1; TRBD2 matches at 13 bases. Germline V CDR1 and CDR2: LGHNA, YSLEER. After removal of 1 base from V and 7 bases from J, the junction contained 4 bases not matched to a gene. The CDR3 extends over 16 amino acids. The CDR3 DNA sequence: TGCGCCAGCAGCCAAGTTGGGACTAGCGGGGCTAATGAGCAGTTCTTC. This sequence encodes CASSQVGTSGANEQFF.

CDR3 DNA: TGTGCCATCAGCACCGGGACAGGGGGCTACACCTTC. This gives the protein CAISTGTGGYTF. This chain connects TRBV10-3 to TRBJ1-2, with TRBD1 matching over 9 bases. V lost 6 bases and J lost 8; bases outside the gene matches: 4. CDR1 and CDR2 from the germline V gene are ENHRY and SYGVKD. The CDR3 totals 12 residues.

The rearrangement joins TRBV5-1 to TRBJ2-1; tentatively, D is TRBD1 (6 bases). The V and J ends lost 0 bases and 4 bases respectively, with 11 bases between them. From germline, CDR1 is SGHRS and CDR2 YFSETQ. The CDR3 is 15 residues long. The CDR3 nucleotides are TGCGCCAGCAGCTTGGGAGGGACACCTTACAATGAGCAGTTCTTC. Its translation: CASSLGGTPYNEQFF.